A single sample gave rise to the 17 T cell receptor beta chains below, sequenced in a study of blood T cell repertoires in COVID-19. Clones were read by immunoSEQ multiplex PCR, and TCRdb kept only the in-frame ones, dropping some. This table holds about 370,000 clones, roughly 90% found once. Sequenced sample: peripheral blood. All receptors come from a woman aged 25 to 39 with COVID-19, enrolled during active disease.

The CDR3 reads CASRSPPGLPGVNTEAFF. The CDR3 DNA reads TGTGCAAGTCGCTCCCCCCCAGGGCTACCTGGGGTGAACACTGAAGCTTTCTTT. The chain couples TRBV12-2 to TRBJ1-1; TRBD1, as called in the table, went unchecked against the DNA. TRBV12-2 is reported as a pseudogene. The CDR3 runs 18 residues.

The rearrangement joins TRBV30 to TRBJ2-1; 9 nucleotides line up with TRBD2. CDR3 length equals 16 residues. The V gene's germline CDR1 is GTSNPN and CDR2 SVGIG (reference sequence). Unmatched junction bases numbered 14, after V lost 1 base and J lost 10 bases. The CDR3: CAWSELRLAGLWEQFF. The CDR3, as DNA: TGTGCCTGGAGTGAATTAAGGCTAGCGGGGCTCTGGGAGCAGTTCTTC.

This chain uses TRBV18 with TRBJ1-1; possibly TRBD1 for D (5 bases). V was clipped by 2 bases and J by 3 bases, with 13 bases between them. The CDR3 extends over 15 amino acids. Germline V gene lookup returns CDR1 KGHSH and CDR2 LQKENI. DNA of the CDR3: TGTGCCAGCTCACCAAACAGGATGACGGACACTGAAGCTTTCTTT. This encodes CASSPNRMTDTEAFF.

On this clone: Other DNA sequences from this sample encode an identical CDR3 as well. V usage is TRBV12-3 or TRBV12-4 and J usage is TRBJ1-1; the match to TRBD1 covers 8 bases. The CDR3 is made up of 13 amino acids. Trimming removed 4 bases from V and 5 bases from J; junction bases left unmatched: 3. CDR3 sequence: CASSSTGGTEAFF. CDR3 coding DNA: TGTGCCAGCAGTTCTACAGGGGGAACTGAAGCTTTCTTT.

V usage is TRBV2 and J usage is TRBJ1-5; maybe TRBD1 (6 bases). The V gene's germline CDR1 is SNHLY and CDR2 FYNNEI. V was shortened by 8 bases and J by 1 base, with 9 bases between the two germline ends. The CDR3 runs to 13 residues. CDR3 coding DNA: TGTGCCAGCGCTACAGGGAGCAATCAGCCCCAGCATTTT. Encoded protein: CASATGSNQPQHF.

The rearrangement links TRBV9 to TRBJ2-5, with D hard to call. The CDR3 is 15 amino acids. The germline gives CDR1 SGDLS, CDR2 YYNGEE. V was trimmed by 1 base and J by 1 base, leaving 11 bases between them. CDR3 region: CASSVQSGSQETQYF. The CDR3 DNA is TGTGCCAGCAGCGTACAATCCGGGTCCCAAGAGACCCAGTACTTC.

The chain joins TRBV29-1 to TRBJ2-3; 8 nucleotides agree with TRBD2. The CDR3 loop spans 15 amino acids. Germline trimming cut 8 bases from V and 4 bases from J; bases unmatched to any gene: 14. Germline V gene lookup returns CDR1 SQVTM and CDR2 ANQGSEA. The CDR3 protein is CSHARGGSLADTQYF. The CDR3 DNA sequence: TGCAGCCACGCCCGGGGGGGGAGTCTGGCAGATACGCAGTATTTT.

This rearrangement joins TRBV5-4 to TRBJ2-7, with 9 bases fitting TRBD2. In germline, CDR1 is SGHNT, CDR2 YYREEE (reference sequence). The V gene end was trimmed by 4 bases and the J gene end by 7 bases; junction bases not matched to a gene: 9. This CDR3 has 14 residues. In DNA form, the CDR3 reads TGTGCCAGCAGCCTTAGCGGGAGCCCTCTTGAGCAGTACGTC. Translated, it gives CASSLSGSPLEQYV.

Details on this clone: This sample also contains other DNA sequences that code for the same CDR3. The V gene is TRBV10-3, the J gene TRBJ2-2; a weak D match, TRBD2 (5 bases). CDR3 size: 14 residues. The germline CDR1 and CDR2 sequences are ENHRY and SYGVKD. V lost 6 bases, J lost 1 base, and 9 bases lay in between. The CDR3 DNA follows: TGTGCCATCAGCGAAAGCGGGAACACCGGGGAGCTGTTTTTT. Translating gives CAISESGNTGELFF.

The chain joins TRBV19 to TRBJ2-3, with D perhaps matching TRBD2 (6 bases). Per germline, CDR1 LNHDA and CDR2 SQIVND (reference sequence). The CDR3 consists of 14 residues. The V and J ends lost 5 bases and 1 base respectively, with 10 bases between them. CDR3 sequence (DNA): TGTGCCAGTAGTTCCCCGGGGGGCACAGATACGCAGTATTTT. Amino acids: CASSSPGGTDTQYF.

This chain links TRBV9 with TRBJ1-1, with D unresolved. This CDR3 has 15 residues. The ends were cut back, 3 bases at V and 7 bases at J, with 19 bases in the middle. Germline CDR1 reads SGDLS; CDR2 reads YYNGEE. The CDR3 nucleotides read TGTGCCAGCAGCGATTCCCCAGACCCGGGGTTTGAAGCTTTCTTT. Translating gives CASSDSPDPGFEAFF.

The chain couples TRBV7-2 to TRBJ2-1, with 7 nucleotides matching TRBD2. The V gene's germline CDR1 is SGHTA and CDR2 FQGNSA. V was clipped by 5 bases and J by 5 bases; unmatched bases: 9. CDR3 length: 15 amino acids. The CDR3 reads CASSLALAAHNEQFF. CDR3 nucleotide sequence: TGTGCCAGCAGCCTCGCCCTAGCGGCCCACAATGAGCAGTTCTTC.

The V call is TRBV7-6, the J call TRBJ2-3, with D uncertain. V was trimmed by 0 bases and J by 3 bases, leaving 4 bases between them. The CDR3 contains 13 residues. In germline, CDR1 is SGHVS, CDR2 FNYEAQ. In nucleotides, the CDR3 is TGTGCCAGCAGCTTAGCACAGACAGATACGCAGTATTTT. Amino acids: CASSLAQTDTQYF.

The chain has TRBV3-1 (or the pseudogene TRBV3-2) and TRBJ2-2; D is unclear. This CDR3 spans 13 amino acids. The germline gives CDR1 LGHDT, CDR2 YNNKEL (reference sequence). Trimming stripped 5 bases from V and 5 bases from J, with 9 bases between. Here the CDR3 DNA reads TGTGCCAGCAGCAATACAGCAACCGGGGAGCTGTTTTTT. As protein: CASSNTATGELFF.

The chain combines TRBV27 with TRBJ1-4; possible D gene TRBD1, 5 bases. The germline V gene encodes CDR1 MNHEY and CDR2 SMNVEV (reference sequence). The CDR3 is 15 amino acids. The V end was cut by 4 bases, the J end by 4 bases, with 13 bases between. The CDR3 loop is CASSSHGGLNEKLFF. The CDR3 nucleotides are TGTGCCAGCAGTTCCCACGGGGGACTTAATGAAAAACTGTTTTTT.

This chain connects TRBV7-6 to TRBJ2-3, with D unclear. This CDR3 is 15 amino acids long. V lost 5 bases and J 2 bases, leaving 14 bases between the germline ends. Germline CDR1 is SGHVS and CDR2 is FNYEAQ. The CDR3 region has the DNA TGTGCCAGCAGCCCGGCATCGTGGGCCACAGATACGCAGTATTTT. Encoded protein: CASSPASWATDTQYF.

The V and J genes are TRBV7-2 and TRBJ2-3; 10 nucleotides line up with TRBD2. The CDR3 loop spans 14 amino acids. Per the germline V gene, CDR1 is SGHTA and CDR2 is FQGNSA. Trimming removed 5 bases from V and 4 bases from J; junction bases left unmatched: 3. The CDR3 loop is CASSGLAEADTQYF. The CDR3 nucleotides are TGTGCCAGCAGCGGACTAGCGGAGGCAGATACGCAGTATTTT. Looking up the rest from reference TRBV7-2 and TRBJ2-3 gives the full variable domain: GAGVSQSPSNKVTEKGKDVELRCDPISGHTALYWYRQSLGQGLEFLIYFQGNSAPDKSGLPSDRFSAERTGGSVSTLTIQRTQQEDSAVYLCASSGLAEADTQYFGPGTRLTVL.